This TCR beta chain was sequenced in a study of HIV-infected patients and healthy controls. Study observations and caveats: In HIV-infected patients, the apparent post-therapy Gini index recovery did not replicate in size-matched data. Compared with untreated HIV+ repertoires, healthy controls showed roughly threefold more distinct CDR3s and higher Shannon diversity. Compared with healthy controls, HIV-infected patients showed less CDR3 sharing between individuals.

This clonotype is judged medium-sized (0.01 to 0.1%). The antigen is undetermined. The repertoire came from unfractionated whole blood and reflected all unsorted peripheral T cells. Peripheral blood, 2 to 2.5 ml, was drawn for RNA extraction. V lost 1 base to trimming and J lost 0 bases, with 5 bases between them. Germline V lookup: CDR1 LGHNA, CDR2 YNFKEQ. CDR3 length: 14 residues. cDNA was made from about 500 ng RNA using alpha and beta constant primers. Each of the alpha and beta chains got its own library through chain-specific third strand synthesis with indices. From the 5' RACE reads, TCRdb called clonotypes with MiXCR, one entry per CDR3 protein. Here the sample spans nearly 7,500 distinct CDR3 sequences, 9% to 9.5% being singletons.

Sequencing used blood, obtained before antiretroviral therapy. The chain joins TRBV4-2 to TRBJ2-3; D unclear. This clonotype originated in an adult with HIV infection. The CDR3 here is CASSQGVSTDTQYF. CDR3 bases: TGTGCCAGCAGCCAAGGGGTGAGCACAGATACGCAGTATTTT.